This T cell receptor beta chain came from a study of blood T cells in healthy people across ages. All donors came from Russia, were Caucasian and healthy, and spanned ages about 6 to 90. A second about 7 to 11 cycle PCR used barcoded and J-beta primers. TCRdb re-derived calls from the 5' RACE reads in MiXCR, one entry per CDR3 protein. The sample holds 1.5 million to 2 million distinct CDR3 sequences; about 39% are singletons and the top ten take 23%. This clonotype was detected many times. The CDR3 runs to 12 residues. Germline V CDR1 and CDR2: MDHEN, SYDVKM. V was clipped by 0 bases and J by 4 bases, with 2 bases between them.

V is TRBV28 and J is TRBJ2-3; D not resolved. Sequenced input: blood. The sequence was obtained from a human donor in good health. The CDR3 protein is CASSLWSDTQYF. CDR3 in DNA: TGTGCCAGCAGTTTATGGTCAGATACGCAGTATTTT.